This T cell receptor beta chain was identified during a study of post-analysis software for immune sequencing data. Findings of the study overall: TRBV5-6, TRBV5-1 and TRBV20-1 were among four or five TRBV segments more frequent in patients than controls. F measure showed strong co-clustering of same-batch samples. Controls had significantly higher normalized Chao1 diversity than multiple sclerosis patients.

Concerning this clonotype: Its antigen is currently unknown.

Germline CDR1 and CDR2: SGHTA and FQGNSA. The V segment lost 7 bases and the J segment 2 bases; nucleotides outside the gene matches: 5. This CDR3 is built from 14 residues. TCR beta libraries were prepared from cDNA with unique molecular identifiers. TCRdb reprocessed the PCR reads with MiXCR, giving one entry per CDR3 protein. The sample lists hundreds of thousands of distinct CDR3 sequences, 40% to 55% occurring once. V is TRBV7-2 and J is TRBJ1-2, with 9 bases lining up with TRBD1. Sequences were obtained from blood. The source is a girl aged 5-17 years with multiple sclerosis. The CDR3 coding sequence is TGTGCCAGCACCCCAGGGACAGGGAACTATGGCTACACCTTC. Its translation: CASTPGTGNYGYTF.